This entry is about one TCR beta chain. Its target is not known. The assay was immunoSEQ multiplex PCR, and TCRdb's table has in-frame clones only and misses some. The sample has more than 95,000 clones, 88% seen once. Second doses at about 4 or about 12 weeks were pooled. The sample comes from a study of T cell responses to AZD1222 COVID-19 vaccine. Notes on the study in general: Two AZD1222 doses significantly raised spike-specific TCR breadth and depth over controls.

The CDR3 has 15 amino acids. Looked up from germline, CDR1 is MNHNS and CDR2 is SASEGT. After removal of 1 base from V and 7 bases from J, the junction contained 7 bases not matched to a gene. This clonotype was obtained from an adult who received the AZD1222 COVID-19 vaccine. The chain recombines TRBV6-1 with TRBJ2-1; TRBD2 matches 7 bases. The sequences come from peripheral blood, collected 28 days after the second AZD1222 dose. The CDR3 DNA is TGTGCCAGCAGTGAAGTGGGAGGGTCATTTAATGAGCAGTTCTTC. Encoded protein: CASSEVGGSFNEQFF.